The 4 T cell receptor beta chains below all came from one sample that was sequenced in a study of T cells in Graves' hyperthyroidism and ophthalmopathy. The CDR3 regions of TCR beta were amplified from RNA transcripts. TCR CDR3 regions were first amplified by RT-PCR with HTBI primers. TCRdb fed the multiplex PCR reads into MiXCR, producing one record per CDR3 protein. The data contain fewer than 800,000 distinct CDR3 sequences, about 15% of them singletons. Source material: blood. The origin of the receptors is a man aged 18-30 years with Graves' hyperthyroidism.

Remarks on this clonotype: This may come from a read error, since a much larger clone is one base off. V is TRBV28 and J is TRBJ2-1, with D perhaps matching TRBD1 or TRBD2 (6 bases each). The CDR3 is made up of 13 amino acids. Germline V gene lookup returns CDR1 MDHEN and CDR2 SYDVKM. DNA of the CDR3: TGTGCCAGCAGTTTCGGGGGCTACAATGAGCAGTCCTTC. It specifies CASSFGGYNEQSF.

This clonotype was observed a handful of times. V gene TRBV14 combines with J gene TRBJ2-3; TRBD1 agrees at 8 bases. CDR3 size: 15 residues. From germline, CDR1 is SGHDN and CDR2 FVKESK. The V segment lost 0 bases and the J segment 3 bases; nucleotides outside the gene matches: 2. The CDR3 here is CASSQDQGATDTQYF. In DNA form, the CDR3 reads TGTGCCAGCAGCCAAGACCAGGGGGCAACAGATACGCAGTATTTT.

This clonotype was seen repeatedly, ten times or more. The rearrangement uses TRBV7-8 and TRBJ2-1, with TRBD2 identical over 8 bases. CDR1 is SGHVS, CDR2 FQNEAQ, per germline. The CDR3 is 13 residues long. V was clipped by 5 bases and J by 7 bases; unmatched bases: 4. In nucleotides, the CDR3 is TGTGCCAGCAGCCCCGGGGGGGTTAATGAGCAGTTCTTC. Translated, it gives CASSPGGVNEQFF.

This chain links TRBV5-1 with TRBJ2-2, with D possibly being TRBD1 (6 bases). This CDR3 region has 15 residues. Trimming took off 0 bases at V and 8 bases at J, with 14 bases between the two ends. The germline V gene encodes CDR1 SGHRS and CDR2 YFSETQ. The DNA of the CDR3 is TGCGCCAGCAGCTTGGATGGCAGGGGAGTAGGGGAGCTGTTTTTT. Translated, it gives CASSLDGRGVGELFF.